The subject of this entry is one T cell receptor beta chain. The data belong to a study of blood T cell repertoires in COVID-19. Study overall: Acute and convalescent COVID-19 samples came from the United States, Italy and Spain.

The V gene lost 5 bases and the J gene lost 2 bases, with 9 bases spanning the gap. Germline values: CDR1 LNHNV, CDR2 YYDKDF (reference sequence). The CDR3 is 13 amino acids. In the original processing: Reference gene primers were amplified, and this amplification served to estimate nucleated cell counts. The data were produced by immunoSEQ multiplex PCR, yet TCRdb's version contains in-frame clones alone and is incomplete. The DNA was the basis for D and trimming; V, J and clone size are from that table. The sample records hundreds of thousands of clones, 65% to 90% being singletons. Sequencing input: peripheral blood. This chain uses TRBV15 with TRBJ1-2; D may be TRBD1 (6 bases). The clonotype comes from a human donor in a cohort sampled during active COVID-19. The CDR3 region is CATSQQGNYGYTF. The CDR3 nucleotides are TGTGCCACCAGCCAACAGGGCAACTATGGCTACACCTTC.